These 5 T cell receptor beta chains were all obtained from the same sample, sequenced in a study of blood T cell repertoires in COVID-19. Sequenced by immunoSEQ multiplex PCR; TCRdb stores in-frame clones only, minus some. Found here are around 190,000 clones, 76% of them singletons; the top ten hold about 17%. Sequenced sample: PBMCs or T cells enriched from blood (not recorded which). The receptors stem from a woman aged 50 to 65 with acute COVID-19.

The J gene is TRBJ1-1, the V gene TRBV7-9; 10 nucleotides align to TRBD1. Germline V gene data show CDR1 as SEHNR and CDR2 as FQNEAQ (reference sequence). V trimming: 5 bases; J trimming: 11 bases; junction bases outside the gene matches: 14. This CDR3 has 15 residues. The CDR3 loop reads CASSTWDRGPMGAFF. The CDR3 region has the DNA TGTGCCAGCAGCACTTGGGACAGGGGCCCAATGGGGGCTTTCTTT.

The genes are TRBV25-1 and TRBJ1-3; D remains unclear. Germline V lookup: CDR1 MGHDK, CDR2 SYGVNS. This CDR3 spans 11 amino acids. V lost 5 bases, J lost 4 bases, and 3 bases lay in between. The CDR3 reads CASSIGNTIYF. The CDR3 nucleotides read TGTGCCAGCAGTATAGGAAACACCATATATTTT.

The CDR3 reads CASSQAGGYGYTF. CDR3 in DNA: TGCGCCAGCAGCCAAGCGGGGGGGTATGGCTACACCTTC. V usage is TRBV4-3 and J usage is TRBJ1-2; D may be TRBD1 (5 bases). Trimming removed 1 base from V and 5 bases from J, with 8 bases in between. Per germline, CDR1 LGHNA and CDR2 YSLEER. The CDR3 loop spans 13 amino acids.

The V call is TRBV2, the J call TRBJ2-3, with 8 positions matching TRBD2. Per the germline V gene, CDR1 is SNHLY and CDR2 is FYNNEI. The CDR3 is 17 amino acids. Trimming took 1 base from V and 6 from J; bases not matched to a gene: 12. The CDR3 here is CASSEGGSASGFDTQYF. DNA of the CDR3: TGTGCCAGCAGTGAAGGAGGCTCGGCTAGCGGGTTTGATACGCAGTATTTT.

The chain combines TRBV28 with TRBJ2-7, with TRBD2 identical over 7 bases. With V trimmed by 5 bases and J by 11 bases, 9 bases remained unmatched. Germline CDR1 MDHEN, CDR2 SYDVKM. CDR3 size: 12 residues. CDR3 nucleotides: TGTGCCAGCAGTCGTCATCAGGGAGGGAAGTACGTC. Translating it yields CASSRHQGGKYV.